These T cell receptor beta chains were read from a single sample in a study of cytomegalovirus exposure and HLA in healthy donors. The data were produced by immunoSEQ multiplex PCR, yet TCRdb's version contains in-frame clones alone and is incomplete. The table lists roughly 180,000 clones, 70% to 85% of them singletons, with roughly 1.4% in the top ten. Input material: PBMCs. The receptor set was obtained from a woman aged 25 to 39 in good health and CMV-seropositive. The CDR3 runs from the conserved cysteine through the conserved F or W. Each record gives: D gene, J gene, V gene, clone size, CDR3 protein, CDR3 DNA. D genes are given only for firm matches. Not all rows give a size; the values are once, few, many and, for expanded clones, a class.

-,TRBJ2-1,TRBV15,-,CATSRDTALQIRGGNEQFF,TGTGCCACCAGCAGAGATACGGCCCTCCAGATTAGGGGGGGCAATGAGCAGTTCTTC
TRBD2,TRBJ2-7,TRBV10-3,few,CAISVTGTSGYEQYF,TGTGCCATCAGCGTCACCGGGACTAGCGGCTACGAGCAGTACTTC
TRBD1,TRBJ1-1,TRBV7-8,-,CASSGQGRGNTEAFF,TGTGCCAGCAGCGGACAGGGGAGGGGGAACACTGAAGCTTTCTTT
-,TRBJ1-1,TRBV30,-,CAWSFGGTEAFF,TGTGCCTGGAGTTTCGGCGGGACTGAAGCTTTCTTT
-,TRBJ1-1,TRBV28,-,CASTWGGPAEAFF,TGTGCCAGCACGTGGGGGGGGCCCGCTGAAGCTTTCTTT
TRBD2,TRBJ2-3,TRBV10-3,few,CAISEFSGSTDTQYF,TGTGCCATCAGTGAGTTTAGCGGGAGCACAGATACGCAGTATTTT
-,TRBJ1-2,TRBV27,-,CASSLGVDYGYTF,TGTGCCAGCAGTTTGGGCGTTGACTATGGCTACACCTTC
-,TRBJ1-2,TRBV2,-,CASSDPTRASNYGYTF,TGTGCCAGCAGTGATCCCACTAGGGCTTCTAACTATGGCTACACCTTC
-,TRBJ1-2,TRBV6-5,-,CASSYGLGVYGYTF,TGTGCCAGCAGTTACGGACTCGGGGTTTATGGCTACACCTTC
TRBD2,TRBJ2-7,TRBV19,few,CASSIGASGGEQYF,TGTGCCAGTAGTATAGGGGCTAGCGGGGGCGAGCAGTACTTC
TRBD1,TRBJ2-3,TRBV18,-,CASSPGTVNTDTQYF,TGTGCCAGCTCACCCGGGACAGTAAACACAGATACGCAGTATTTT
TRBD1,TRBJ1-1,TRBV19,once,CASSIGQGAGTEAFF,TGTGCCAGTAGTATAGGGCAGGGGGCGGGCACTGAAGCTTTCTTT
-,TRBJ2-5,TRBV5-1,-,CASSSQDGETQYF,TGCGCCAGCAGCTCACAGGACGGGGAGACCCAGTACTTC
TRBD2,TRBJ2-1,TRBV6-5,few,CASSLAGVGYNEQFF,TGTGCCAGCAGCCTAGCGGGAGTAGGCTACAATGAGCAGTTCTTC
TRBD2,TRBJ2-3,TRBV10-3,-,CAISESSGRAREGDTQYF,TGTGCCATCAGTGAGTCAAGCGGGAGGGCCAGAGAGGGAGATACGCAGTATTTT
-,TRBJ2-3,TRBV11-2,-,CASSSTVHTLAKGTDTQYF,TGTGCCAGCAGCTCCACGGTACACACCCTAGCGAAAGGGACAGATACGCAGTATTTT
TRBD1,TRBJ1-5,TRBV10-1,few,CARTGTDSNQPQHF,TGCGCCAGGACCGGGACAGATAGCAATCAGCCCCAGCATTTT
TRBD1,TRBJ2-7,TRBV5-1,few,CASSFWGQGASEQYF,TGCGCCAGCAGCTTTTGGGGACAGGGAGCTAGCGAGCAGTACTTC
TRBD2,TRBJ2-1,TRBV7-3,-,CASSREGVAGGVNEQFF,TGTGCCAGCAGCCGCGAGGGAGTAGCGGGAGGGGTCAATGAGCAGTTCTTC
TRBD1,TRBJ1-1,TRBV18,-,CASSPDRAVTEAFF,TGTGCCAGCTCACCCGACAGGGCAGTCACTGAAGCTTTCTTT
-,TRBJ1-5,TRBV19,few,CASSQGQEGNQPQHF,TGTGCCAGTAGTCAGGGGCAGGAGGGCAATCAGCCCCAGCATTTT
-,TRBJ2-3,TRBV5-5,-,CASSLGQGLGTDTQYF,TGTGCCAGCAGCTTGGGACAGGGACTTGGGACAGATACGCAGTATTTT
-,TRBJ2-5,TRBV7-8,-,CASSLRGETQYF,TGTGCCAGCAGCTTAAGGGGGGAGACCCAGTACTTC
-,TRBJ2-5,TRBV28,-,CASSSPLGNLDQETQYF,TGTGCCAGCAGTTCCCCCCTGGGCAACCTGGACCAAGAGACCCAGTACTTC
TRBD2,TRBJ2-7,TRBV11-3,-,CASSLSSGRWEQYF,TGTGCCAGCAGCCTCTCCAGCGGGAGGTGGGAGCAGTACTTC
-,TRBJ1-3,TRBV25-1,few,CASSARNSGNTIYF,TGTGCCAGCAGTGCCAGGAATTCTGGAAACACCATATATTTT
-,TRBJ1-3,TRBV10-3,-,CAIRARGEVDTIYF,TGTGCCATCAGGGCCCGGGGAGAGGTAGACACCATATATTTT
-,TRBJ1-5,TRBV4-3,once,CASSHSRGGGNQPQHF,TGCGCCAGCAGCCACAGCAGGGGAGGGGGCAATCAGCCCCAGCATTTT
-,TRBJ2-2,TRBV5-1,-,CASSLGTVPITGELFF,TGCGCCAGCAGCTTGGGAACGGTACCGATCACCGGGGAGCTGTTTTTT
-,TRBJ1-5,TRBV27,-,CASTPRPYSNQPQHF,TGTGCCAGCACCCCTAGGCCCTATAGCAATCAGCCCCAGCATTTT
-,TRBJ2-7,TRBV6-6,-,CASSYTPQGLDEQYF,TGTGCCAGCAGTTACACACCGCAGGGGTTGGACGAGCAGTACTTC
-,TRBJ2-6,TRBV15,-,CATSRDYYSGANVLTF,TGTGCCACCAGCAGAGATTACTATTCTGGGGCCAACGTCCTGACTTTC
-,TRBJ2-1,TRBV4-1,-,CASSGGPLSYNEQFF,TGCGCCAGCAGCGGGGGCCCCCTCTCCTACAATGAGCAGTTCTTC
-,TRBJ2-1,TRBV7-9,-,CASSLVGHDEQFF,TGTGCCAGCAGCTTAGTGGGACACGATGAGCAGTTCTTC
-,TRBJ1-1,TRBV27,few,CASSLYGGLGTEAFF,TGTGCCAGCAGTTTGTATGGCGGCTTGGGCACTGAAGCTTTCTTT
-,TRBJ1-2,TRBV5-4,once,CASSLAGTLHIINYGYTF,TGTGCCAGCAGCTTGGCCGGGACACTACACATAATAAACTATGGCTACACCTTC
-,TRBJ1-2,TRBV10-3,-,CAISGQPTHVYGYTF,TGTGCCATCAGCGGACAGCCTACCCACGTCTATGGCTACACCTTC
TRBD2,TRBJ2-3,TRBV10-3,-,CAIRETSGGNTDTQYF,TGTGCCATCAGAGAGACTAGCGGGGGAAACACAGATACGCAGTATTTT
TRBD2,TRBJ2-1,TRBV29-1,-,CSVEGVWLAGDYTQFF,TGCAGCGTTGAAGGGGTCTGGCTAGCGGGAGATTATACCCAGTTCTTC
TRBD2,TRBJ2-7,TRBV27,-,CASSFGAGGTYEQYF,TGTGCCAGCAGTTTTGGTGCGGGAGGCACATACGAGCAGTACTTC
-,TRBJ2-5,TRBV11-3,-,CASSLARASVSQETQYF,TGTGCCAGCAGCTTAGCCCGGGCTAGCGTATCACAAGAGACCCAGTACTTC
-,TRBJ2-7,TRBV27,few,CASSTSSYEQYF,TGTGCCAGCAGTACTAGCTCCTACGAGCAGTACTTC
TRBD1,TRBJ1-5,TRBV18,-,CASSPQARGNNQPQHF,TGTGCCAGCTCACCACAGGCCAGGGGGAACAATCAGCCCCAGCATTTT